The source of this T cell receptor (beta chain) is a study of T cells in Graves' hyperthyroidism and ophthalmopathy (dated by TCRdb to about 2019). Regarding the complete study: Peripheral blood was sampled at the time of initial diagnosis, prior to any treatment. To identify distinguishing TCR V-J signatures, a discovery cohort of 90 to 100 patients was used, comprising fewer than 45 with Graves' ophthalmopathy and some 60 with stable Graves' hyperthyroidism. Whether ophthalmopathy could be predicted prospectively was tested in an independent validation cohort made up of 18 hyperthyroidism patients plus 17 patients who later progressed to ophthalmopathy. For training and testing, the 110 or so patients in the discovery cohort were randomly divided in a 7:3 ratio. The study also compared thyroid tissue and blood T-cell repertoires from about six Graves' hyperthyroidism patients. After blood sampling, hyperthyroidism patients were treated with methimazole at a starting dose of 30 mg daily, and ophthalmopathy patients were treated with high-dose intravenous methylprednisolone. The paper describes TCR Vbeta CDR3 sequencing of 120 to 150 peripheral blood samples, made up of some 42 ophthalmopathy patients, approximately 73 hyperthyroidism patients and around 17 progressor patients.

TCR beta CDR3 regions were amplified from RNA transcripts. For the first round of RT-PCR on the TCR CDR3, the HTBI primer set was used together with the Qiagen OneStep RT-PCR kit. Libraries were constructed in a second round of multiplex PCR, after which size selection and purification were performed. Libraries were sequenced paired-end with 100 bp reads on an Illumina HiSeq2000. The study's processing was this. SOAPnuke was used to process the raw data, with reads discarded if the reads contained adapters or uncalled bases, had a mean Phred below 15, or lacked an exact constant-primer or identifier match. COPE v1.2.5 was used to merge high-quality paired reads, and clonotypes were defined as unique nucleotide sequences. MiTCR v1.1 was used to align clonotypes to the IMGT TRBV, TRBD and TRBJ reference segments. The analysis was restricted to V-J combinations with a frequency above 0.0001, which together covered roughly 99% of the repertoires. The TCS score was defined as the ratio of F50 (clonal expansion) to E x V (chaos), calculated using BLOSUM62-based TCRdist between CDR3 peptides within each V-J. Welch's t-statistics and random forest reduced fewer than 550 V-J features to roughly 13, which were used in a naive Bayes classifier (R e1071). The public reads were reprocessed in TCRdb via fastp at Q25 and MiXCR, keeping in-frame beta chains. Rows are combined by CDR3 protein, so each entry shows the most common genes and DNA. The V and J calls come from TCRdb's annotation, not from the publication. Within this sample are approximately 480,000 distinct CDR3 sequences, with roughly 20% of them counted one time only. Less than 30% of the sample is held by the ten biggest clonotypes.

Findings and caveats that apply to the study as a whole: Ophthalmopathy was separated from stable hyperthyroidism by a 13 V-J signature model, with approximately 85% sensitivity and just over 81% specificity obtained in cross-validation and 80%/75% obtained in testing. Most expanded thyroid clonotypes (frequency above 0.001) were also detected in blood, suggesting blood repertoires may reflect thyroid immune responses. Sample size was not statistically predetermined, and investigators were not blinded to group allocation. In validation, progression to ophthalmopathy was predicted by the model with 55% to 71% sensitivity and about 72% specificity, a median of 6.5 months before onset.

CDR1 ENHRY and CDR2 SYGVKD are derived from the germline V gene. Counted from cysteine to phenylalanine, this CDR3 has 14 amino acids. Of the read, only the CDR3 DNA is kept; its 42 bases are in frame from base 1. This clonotype was picked up a small number of times. This receptor's antigen is unknown. Compared with germline, one end of the junction differs, possibly owing to a read error. Stable Graves' hyperthyroidism was defined as the absence of progression to ophthalmopathy over 18 months of follow-up. Hyperthyroidism patients were newly diagnosed, with disease duration under 2 months, and aged 18 to 65 years. Any patient with an uncontrolled infection, another autoimmune disease, pregnancy or lactation was excluded. Diagnoses were based on clinical symptoms, serum thyroxine and TRAb, thyroid ultrasound and orbital computed tomography. PBMCs were isolated from about 9 ml of fresh peripheral blood by Ficoll-Paque density gradient centrifugation. Total RNA was extracted with Trizol reagent, and quality was checked on an Agilent 2100 Bioanalyzer.

This TCR was sampled from a man aged 18 to 30 with Graves' hyperthyroidism. The source material was blood. Recombination linked TRBV10-3 to TRBJ1-1; TRBD1 is a weak D gene call, 5 bases matching. CDR3 sequence: CAISVGQVNTEACF. In nucleotide form, the sequence is TGTGCCATCAGTGTGGGGCAGGTGAACACTGAAGCTTGCTTT.